This T cell receptor beta chain was identified during a study of cytomegalovirus exposure and HLA in healthy donors. Study-wide results and caveats: The study listed roughly 150 cytomegalovirus-associated TCR beta chains.

Clones were sequenced by immunoSEQ multiplex PCR, and TCRdb holds only the in-frame ones, with some missing. The sample comprises under 150,000 clones, around 88% of which are singletons, and approximately 7.5% rests with the top ten. In the case of this clone: Its target is unknown. At one end the junction does not follow the germline gene, possibly because of a read error.

Per the germline V gene, CDR1 is SSHAT and CDR2 is FNYEAQ (reference sequence). There are 16 residues in the CDR3. The receptor was derived from a woman between 18 and 29 years old in good health and CMV-seropositive. V usage is TRBV7-7 and J usage is TRBJ2-2, with 7 bases identical to TRBD1. Sequences were obtained from PBMCs. The CDR3 region is CASSRPGQPNTGELFF. The CDR3 region has the DNA TGTGCTAGCAGCCGACCGGGACAGCCGAACACCGGGGAGCTGTTTTTT.